The 2 T cell receptor beta chains in this list originate from one sample, sequenced in a study of CXCR3-negative and CXCR3-positive naive CD8 T cells. UMI-labeled 5' RACE yielded the TRB cDNA libraries. TCRdb re-called the 5' RACE reads; one entry per CDR3 protein, DNA not given. The table lists fewer than 50,000 distinct CDR3 sequences. The sample was naive CXCR3- CD8+ T cells from blood. Regarding subset: CD45RO-CCR7+CD27+CD95- naive CD8+ T cells lacking CXCR3 (TNR3-). The receptors shown here come from a human donor in good health. Some clones in this sample may be carry-over from other donors' samples.

The CDR3: CASSLGGYPNTGELFF. This chain uses TRBV11-3 with TRBJ2-2; TCRdb designates TRBD2, a call that cannot be tested without DNA. Per germline, CDR1 SGHNT and CDR2 YENEEA. This CDR3 spans 16 amino acids.

The chain is built from TRBV4-3 and TRBJ1-2. The CDR3 is 16 amino acids. Germline-derived CDR1 and CDR2 are LGHNA and YSLEER. CDR3: CASSQGQADLANGYTF.